The present T cell receptor beta chain was sequenced within a study of cytomegalovirus exposure and HLA in healthy donors. Study-level results: Later on, an analysis found that several of the most significant clusters appeared to be linked to common viral pathogens, which included parvovirus B19. In a later analysis, a genetic analysis reported fewer productive-TCR N-insertions in an Asian-associated ancestry cluster than the cohort average. The availability of immune exposure information extended only to CMV serostatus.

Germline V gives CDR1 SNHLY, CDR2 FYNNEI. The CDR3 loop spans 13 amino acids. In this sample, this clone turned up a few times. Its specificity is not known. In the PCR, 60 Vbeta and 13 Jbeta primers were used. Profiled with immunoSEQ multiplex PCR; TCRdb holds only in-frame clones, not every one. In the table there are 81,000 or so clones, about 69% of which are singletons. The TCR originated in a man aged 55 to 70 in good health and CMV-seronegative. The rearrangement links TRBV2 to TRBJ2-5, with D perhaps matching TRBD2 (5 bases). The end of the DNA is better explained by TRBJ2-7, so the J call may be wrong. The sequencing sample was made of PBMCs. CDR3 coding DNA: TGTGCCAGCACCCCGGACTCGATCTACGAGCAGTACTTC. As protein: CASTPDSIYEQYF.